Following are 19 T cell receptor beta chains from one sample sequenced in a study of low-dose radiotherapy and immunotherapy resistance in tumors. The time point denotes: after trial treatment. Treatment of the sample: LDRT plus nivolumab, ipilimumab, low-dose cyclophosphamide and aspirin (RACIN trial). Both TCRalpha and TCRbeta chains were reverse transcribed with V-gene-specific primers. TCRs were put through around 20 PCR cycles of amplification with Phusion. A constant-region primer and the V-primer adapter served as the primer pair. TCRdb reprocessed the reads via MiXCR and lists one record per CDR3 protein. The data hold tens of thousands of distinct CDR3 sequences, with 20% to 25% observed a single time. The sample was PBMCs, taken after low-dose radiotherapy plus immunotherapy. These receptor sequences come from a female donor with ovarian cancer.

This clonotype was picked up many times. The gene calls are TRBV5-6 and TRBJ2-2, with 8 bases fitting TRBD1. Germline V gene data show CDR1 as SGHDT and CDR2 as YYEEEE. The CDR3 has 14 amino acids. J gave up 4 bases and V 4 bases, and 3 bases lay outside the gene matches. The CDR3 sequence is CASSPTGATGELFF. The CDR3 DNA reads as TGTGCCAGCAGCCCGACAGGGGCCACCGGGGAGCTGTTTTTT.

There are many counts of this clonotype. The chain employs TRBV4-2 and TRBJ1-3; D unclear. This CDR3 spans 15 amino acids. Germline lookup yields CDR1 LGHNA and CDR2 YNFKEQ. V lost 1 base to trimming and J lost 2 bases, with 9 bases between them. CDR3 in DNA: TGTGCCAGCAGCCAAGTCGTGGCTGCTGGAAACACCATATATTTT. It translates to CASSQVVAAGNTIYF.

This clonotype was recorded many times. The chain employs TRBV2 and TRBJ2-7, with 10 bases identical to TRBD1. The CDR3 length is 16 residues. The germline CDR1 and CDR2 sequences are SNHLY and FYNNEI. V was clipped by 6 bases and J by 4 bases; unmatched bases: 12. The CDR3: CASRGLRGQGFYEQYF. As DNA, the CDR3 is TGTGCCAGCAGAGGACTCAGGGGACAGGGGTTTTACGAGCAGTACTTC.

This clonotype was seen many times. The rearrangement joins TRBV2 to TRBJ2-7; D not resolved. This CDR3 contains 14 residues. The V end was cut by 3 bases, the J end by 0 bases, with 9 bases between. Germline V gene sequence: CDR1 SNHLY, CDR2 FYNNEI. The CDR3 region has the DNA TGTGCCAGCAGTGAGAGACCAGACTCCTACGAGCAGTACTTC. It is translated as CASSERPDSYEQYF.

This clonotype was detected many times. The chain joins TRBV2 to TRBJ2-2, with D tentatively TRBD2 (6 bases). CDR1 and CDR2 (germline): SNHLY, FYNNEI. Trimming left V 6 bases short and J 3 bases short, with 11 bases between. The CDR3 is 14 amino acids. The CDR3 nucleotides are TGTGCCAGCAGGGGGGGAGCAGACACCGGGGAGCTGTTTTTT. Its translation is CASRGGADTGELFF.

This clonotype was recorded many times. V and J are TRBV5-1 and TRBJ2-1, with 8 bases lining up with TRBD2. The V segment lost 3 bases and the J segment 2 bases; nucleotides outside the gene matches: 7. The length of the CDR3 is 16 residues. Germline V gives CDR1 SGHRS, CDR2 YFSETQ. The CDR3, as DNA: TGCGCCAGCAGCTCAAGGCTAGCGGGTCCCTACAATGAGCAGTTCTTC. Protein: CASSSRLAGPYNEQFF. The whole variable domain, filled in from reference TRBV5-1 and TRBJ2-1, reads KAGVTQTPRYLIKTRGQQVTLSCSPISGHRSVSWYQQTPGQGLQFLFEYFSETQRNKGNFPGRFSGRQFSNSRSEMNVSTLELGDSALYLCASSSRLAGPYNEQFFGPGTRLTVL.

The V call is TRBV5-1, the J call TRBJ2-5; D is ambiguous. V lost 4 bases, J lost 2 bases, and 12 bases lay in between. The CDR3 is 14 amino acids. In germline, CDR1 is SGHRS, CDR2 YFSETQ. CDR3 nucleotides: TGCGCCAGCAGCACCGGGCCTCCTCAAGAGACCCAGTACTTC. It is translated as CASSTGPPQETQYF. The variable domain in full, with the rest retrieved from reference TRBV5-1 and TRBJ2-5, is KAGVTQTPRYLIKTRGQQVTLSCSPISGHRSVSWYQQTPGQGLQFLFEYFSETQRNKGNFPGRFSGRQFSNSRSEMNVSTLELGDSALYLCASSTGPPQETQYFGPGTRLLVL.

This clonotype was seen a few times. The chain recombines TRBV24-1 with TRBJ2-5; the D is unclear. Trimming pared 3 bases from V and 8 bases from J, leaving 12 bases between. The CDR3 is made up of 13 amino acids. Germline V gene data show CDR1 as KGHDR and CDR2 as SFDVKD. The CDR3 protein is CATSDARFVTQYF. CDR3 DNA sequence: TGTGCCACCAGTGATGCCCGTTTTGTAACCCAGTACTTC.

This rearrangement joins TRBV5-3 to TRBJ2-6, with D perhaps given as TRBD1 or TRBD2 (5 bases each). TRBV5-3 is assigned to the ORF class and has an uncertain function. The V gene lost 8 bases and the J gene lost 0 bases, with 15 bases spanning the gap. This CDR3 has 16 amino acids. The chain's CDR3 is CASTGGLTSGANVLTF. In DNA, the CDR3 is TGTGCCAGCACAGGAGGACTGACCTCTGGGGCCAACGTCCTGACTTTC.

This clonotype occurred many times. The rearrangement uses TRBV6-2 or TRBV6-3 and TRBJ1-3; the match to TRBD1 covers 7 bases. CDR1 and CDR2 from the germline V gene are MNHEY and SVGEGT. The J segment lost 2 bases and the V segment lost 6 bases, leaving 13 bases of the junction unmatched. CDR3 length equals 17 residues. CDR3 residues: CASRRETGETAGNTIYF. The CDR3 DNA sequence: TGTGCCAGCAGACGGGAAACAGGGGAAACGGCTGGAAACACCATATATTTT.

This clonotype was counted ten times or more. The CDR3 loop reads CASSLGGSADTQYF. Written as DNA, the CDR3 is TGTGCCAGCAGCTTAGGTGGGAGTGCAGATACGCAGTATTTT. The chain joins TRBV7-8 to TRBJ2-3; maybe TRBD2 (5 bases). V lost 1 base and J lost 4, with 9 bases in between. Germline-derived CDR1 and CDR2 are SGHVS and FQNEAQ. The CDR3 is made up of 14 amino acids.

This clonotype was detected many times. The gene calls are TRBV7-9 and TRBJ1-6; no definite D call. Germline V CDR1 and CDR2: SEHNR, FQNEAQ (reference sequence). The CDR3 has 16 residues. Trimming shortened V by 0 bases and J by 2 bases, and 8 bases separated the two germline ends. The CDR3 coding sequence is TGTGCCAGCAGCTTAGCGGGCAGGCCCTATAATTCACCCCTCCACTTT. It translates to CASSLAGRPYNSPLHF.

This clonotype has a count of ten or more. The chain carries TRBV9 and TRBJ2-5; 9 nucleotides match TRBD2. The CDR3 extends over 16 amino acids. V was pared by 4 bases and J by 4 bases, with 11 bases of the junction left unmatched. Germline CDR1 reads SGDLS; CDR2 reads YYNGEE. The CDR3 here is CASSFNSGGGGETQYF. The CDR3 coding sequence is TGTGCCAGCAGCTTCAATAGCGGGGGAGGTGGAGAGACCCAGTACTTC.

V gene TRBV5-1 combines with J gene TRBJ1-1; no clear D gene. The CDR3 sequence is 14 residues long. The germline V gene has CDR1 SGHRS and CDR2 YFSETQ. V dropped 0 bases and J dropped 1 base, with 7 bases sitting between them. CDR3 sequence: CASSLDSGNTEAFF. CDR3 sequence (DNA): TGCGCCAGCAGCTTGGATTCAGGGAACACTGAAGCTTTCTTT.

This clonotype was counted ten times or more. This chain uses TRBV7-2 with TRBJ1-3, with D unresolved. Germline CDR1 SGHTA, CDR2 FQGNSA. The CDR3 runs to 17 residues. V was shortened by 0 bases and J by 1 base, with 13 bases between the two germline ends. CDR3 in DNA: TGTGCCAGCAGCTTAGCGCCGGCTCGGCTATCTGGAAACACCATATATTTT. This encodes CASSLAPARLSGNTIYF.

This clonotype was detected ten times or more. This sequence joins TRBV3-1 and TRBJ2-7; 15 bases match TRBD2. After removal of 4 bases from V and 2 bases from J, the junction contained 15 bases not matched to a gene. Germline-derived CDR1 and CDR2 are LGHDT and YNNKEL (reference sequence). This CDR3 spans 20 amino acids. CDR3 loop: CASSRRTSGGVTFSPYEQYF. The CDR3 bases are TGTGCCAGCAGCCGGCGGACTAGCGGGGGGGTGACGTTCAGCCCCTACGAGCAGTACTTC.

This clonotype was recorded many times. The chain links TRBV5-1 to TRBJ2-2, with D tentatively TRBD1 (6 bases). The CDR3 sequence is 14 residues long. Germline CDR1 SGHRS, CDR2 YFSETQ. Trimming cost V 4 bases and J 4 bases, with 11 bases left between them. The DNA of the CDR3 is TGCGCCAGCAGCAAGGGACAAAGCACCGGGGAGCTGTTTTTT. Translation gives CASSKGQSTGELFF. The full variable domain, its missing parts supplied by reference TRBV5-1 and TRBJ2-2, is KAGVTQTPRYLIKTRGQQVTLSCSPISGHRSVSWYQQTPGQGLQFLFEYFSETQRNKGNFPGRFSGRQFSNSRSEMNVSTLELGDSALYLCASSKGQSTGELFFGEGSRLTVL.

This clonotype has at least ten counts. The CDR3: CASRSPGRTTDTQYF. DNA for the CDR3: TGTGCCAGCAGATCTCCTGGGAGAACCACAGATACGCAGTATTTT. The chain has TRBV28 and TRBJ2-3; weak D call: TRBD2 (5 bases). The germline gives CDR1 MDHEN, CDR2 SYDVKM. Trimming shortened V by 6 bases and J by 2 bases, and 15 bases separated the two germline ends. This CDR3 comprises 15 residues.

This clonotype appeared many times. The chain links TRBV10-3 to TRBJ2-5; the D gene could be TRBD1 or TRBD2 (5 bases each). Trimming removed 4 bases from V and 5 bases from J, with 32 bases in between. This CDR3 spans 20 amino acids. Germline V gene data show CDR1 as ENHRY and CDR2 as SYGVKD. As DNA, the CDR3 is TGTGCCATCAGTGTATCGAAGATAGGGACGATTTCGCAAGGGGTGGAGACCCAGTACTTC. It yields the protein CAISVSKIGTISQGVETQYF.